The 20 T cell receptor beta chains presented below share a single source sample, sequenced in a study of CD4 T cells in relation to SARS-CoV-2 and coronaviruses. The data were produced by immunoSEQ multiplex PCR, yet TCRdb's version contains in-frame clones alone and is incomplete. In the table there are around 28,000 clones, about three quarters of which are singletons. These receptors have no identified antigens. Sequences were obtained from memory CD4+ T cells from PBMCs, cultured in vitro. All receptors derive from an adult with COVID-19.

The chain carries TRBV7-9 and TRBJ1-4, with a tentative D call TRBD1 (5 bases). CDR1 SEHNR and CDR2 FQNEAQ come from the germline V gene (reference sequence). The CDR3 totals 16 residues. The ends were cut back, 5 bases at V and 4 bases at J, with 17 bases in the middle. This CDR3 reads CASSKTTGGGNEKLFF. As DNA, the CDR3 is TGTGCCAGCAGCAAGACTACGGGGGGGGGTAATGAAAAACTGTTTTTT.

This chain joins TRBV13 and TRBJ1-4; D is uncertain. The V and J ends lost 5 bases and 8 bases respectively, with 12 bases between them. In germline, CDR1 is PRHDT, CDR2 FYEKMQ (reference sequence). This CDR3 is 13 amino acids long. The CDR3 reads CASSPRSSEKLFF. CDR3 bases: TGTGCCAGCAGCCCCCGGTCGTCCGAAAAACTGTTTTTT.

The chain is built from TRBV18 and TRBJ2-7, with 9 bases lining up with TRBD2. CDR1 is KGHSH, CDR2 LQKENI, per germline. The trim removed 3 bases at V and 5 bases at J, leaving 11 bases unmatched. The CDR3 runs to 16 residues. CDR3 amino acids: CASSPRTSARRNEQYF. CDR3 coding DNA: TGTGCCAGCTCACCGCGGACTAGCGCGAGACGGAACGAGCAGTACTTC.

This clone was recorded only once. The gene calls are TRBV3-1 (or the pseudogene TRBV3-2) and TRBJ2-5; D unclear. This CDR3 region has 12 residues. CDR1 LGHDT and CDR2 YNNKEL come from the germline V gene (reference sequence). The ends were cut back, 5 bases at V and 5 bases at J, with 9 bases in the middle. The CDR3 nucleotides are TGTGCCAGCAGCAATCGTCTGGAGACCCAGTACTTC. Translated: CASSNRLETQYF.

The chain couples TRBV2 to TRBJ2-1, with 8 nucleotides matching TRBD1. Trimming cost V 10 bases and J 4 bases; bases outside gene matches: 9. This CDR3 is built from 14 residues. CDR1 SNHLY and CDR2 FYNNEI come from the germline V gene. CDR3 residues: CAIQTGQEYNEQFF. The CDR3 DNA reads as TGTGCCATACAGACGGGACAGGAGTACAATGAGCAGTTCTTC.

The chain carries TRBV30 and TRBJ2-3; D gene ambiguous. The germline gives CDR1 GTSNPN, CDR2 SVGIG (reference sequence). CDR3 size: 14 residues. Trimming stripped 2 bases from V and 0 bases from J, with 9 bases between. CDR3 DNA sequence: TGTGCCTGGAGTCCAGAGGCTAGCACAGATACGCAGTATTTT. It specifies CAWSPEASTDTQYF.

This clone was seen a few times. The V and J genes are TRBV19 and TRBJ2-5; 7 bases align to TRBD2. CDR3 length: 13 residues. The V gene end was trimmed by 6 bases and the J gene end by 4 bases; junction bases not matched to a gene: 5. Per germline, CDR1 LNHDA and CDR2 SQIVND (reference sequence). CDR3 region: CASRGGYRETQYF. The CDR3 DNA reads as TGTGCCAGTAGGGGGGGGTACCGAGAGACCCAGTACTTC.

This clone was seen more than once but under ten times. The gene calls are TRBV18 and TRBJ1-1, with D possibly TRBD1 on 5 matching bases. The V gene's germline CDR1 is KGHSH and CDR2 LQKENI. Trimming left V 8 bases short and J 6 bases short, with 19 bases between. The CDR3 extends over 14 amino acids. The CDR3 DNA reads TGTGCCAGCCAGGATACTCGCCGGGGCGCTGAAGCTTTCTTT. It encodes CASQDTRRGAEAFF. Drawing the rest from reference TRBV18 and TRBJ1-1, the complete variable domain is NAGVMQNPRHLVRRRGQEARLRCSPMKGHSHVYWYRQLPEEGLKFMVYLQKENIIDESGMPKERFSAEFPKEGPSILRIQQVVRGDSAAYFCASQDTRRGAEAFFGQGTRLTVV.

The chain joins TRBV21-1 to TRBJ1-2; TRBD1, the table's D call, was not compared with the DNA. TRBV21-1 is shown as a pseudogene. This CDR3 is 14 amino acids long. The DNA for the CDR3 is TGTGCCAGCAGCAAAGAAGTCAGGGGCTATGGCTACACCTTC. The encoded protein is CASSKEVRGYGYTF.

The V call is TRBV28, the J call TRBJ1-5; D ambiguous. The CDR3 consists of 13 residues. Germline CDR1 MDHEN, CDR2 SYDVKM. The V end lost 2 bases, the J end lost 1 base, and 3 bases lay between the germline ends. CDR3 bases: TGTGCCAGCAGTTTAGTCAGCAATCAGCCCCAGCATTTT. It encodes CASSLVSNQPQHF.

The chain employs TRBV9 and TRBJ2-6; D is unclear. Germline CDR1 SGDLS, CDR2 YYNGEE. The CDR3 has 17 amino acids. The ends were cut back, 0 bases at V and 0 bases at J, with 10 bases in the middle. CDR3: CASSVELLSSGANVLTF. DNA for the CDR3: TGTGCCAGCAGCGTAGAACTCTTGAGCTCTGGGGCCAACGTCCTGACTTTC.

The genes are TRBV7-3 and TRBJ2-2; TRBD2 agrees at 11 bases. With 5 bases clipped from V and 0 bases from J, the junction kept 8 bases outside the gene matches. CDR3 length equals 18 residues. Germline lookup yields CDR1 SGHTA and CDR2 FQGTGA. The CDR3 DNA reads as TGTGCCAGCAGCCTACTAGGGACTAGCGGCGCGAACACCGGGGAGCTGTTTTTT. This encodes CASSLLGTSGANTGELFF.

This clone was seen a single time. This chain connects TRBV6-5 to TRBJ2-1, with 7 bases fitting TRBD2. In germline, CDR1 is MNHEY, CDR2 SVGAGI. The CDR3 runs to 14 residues. The V gene end was trimmed by 6 bases and the J gene end by 8 bases; junction bases not matched to a gene: 10. CDR3 nucleotides: TGTGCCAGCAGGGGATCGGGACTAATCCATGAGCAGTTCTTC. It yields the protein CASRGSGLIHEQFF.

This clone turned up a few times. The J gene is TRBJ2-7, the V gene TRBV18; the D gene is possibly TRBD2 (6 bases). Between the trimmed V and J ends, which lost 5 bases and 2 bases, there was a span of 10 bases. From germline, CDR1 is KGHSH and CDR2 LQKENI. The CDR3 is 13 amino acids. Written as DNA, the CDR3 is TGTGCCAGCTCAGCGGGAAACCCCTACGAGCAGTACTTC. It specifies CASSAGNPYEQYF. Supplemented by reference TRBV18 and TRBJ2-7, the full variable domain reads NAGVMQNPRHLVRRRGQEARLRCSPMKGHSHVYWYRQLPEEGLKFMVYLQKENIIDESGMPKERFSAEFPKEGPSILRIQQVVRGDSAAYFCASSAGNPYEQYFGPGTRLTVT.

The chain uses TRBV18 and TRBJ2-1, with 11 bases lining up with TRBD2. There are 16 residues in the CDR3. J gave up 4 bases and V 4 bases, and 6 bases lay outside the gene matches. Germline V lookup: CDR1 KGHSH, CDR2 LQKENI. CDR3 region: CASSQLAGGSYNEQFF. CDR3 coding DNA: TGTGCCAGCTCACAGTTAGCGGGAGGGTCATACAATGAGCAGTTCTTC.

The V gene is TRBV21-1, the J gene TRBJ2-1; the table's D call TRBD2 went unverified against the DNA. TRBV21-1 is a documented pseudogene. The CDR3 sequence is 15 residues long. CDR3 nucleotide sequence: TGTGCCAGCAGCAAAAACGGGGGCTCCTACAATGAGCAGTTCTTC. Translated, it gives CASSKNGGSYNEQFF.

The rearrangement joins TRBV11-2 to TRBJ2-1; D remains unclear. V was shortened by 4 bases and J by 7 bases, with 8 bases between the two germline ends. This CDR3 region has 12 residues. The germline V gene has CDR1 SGHAT and CDR2 FQNNGV. The chain's CDR3 is CASSSVGNEQFF. For the CDR3, the DNA is TGTGCCAGCAGCTCAGTAGGGAATGAGCAGTTCTTC.

The chain joins TRBV18 to TRBJ1-5; D perhaps matches TRBD1 (6 bases). This CDR3 spans 17 amino acids. Between the trimmed V and J ends, which lost 4 bases and 0 bases, there was a span of 16 bases. CDR1 KGHSH and CDR2 LQKENI come from the germline V gene. In DNA form, the CDR3 reads TGTGCCAGCTCACTGAGCCCGGGACACAATAGCAATCAGCCCCAGCATTTT. Protein: CASSLSPGHNSNQPQHF.

This chain joins TRBV18 and TRBJ2-7; D unclear. This CDR3 comprises 12 residues. The V end lost 1 base, the J end lost 5 bases, and 6 bases lay between the germline ends. Germline CDR1 is KGHSH and CDR2 is LQKENI. For the CDR3, the DNA is TGTGCCAGCTCACCACAAGGCGACGAGCAGTACTTC. It translates to CASSPQGDEQYF.

This clone was seen a single time. The rearrangement joins TRBV7-2 to TRBJ1-4, with D possibly TRBD1 on 6 matching bases. The V end was cut by 5 bases, the J end by 7 bases, with 14 bases between. Looked up from germline, CDR1 is SGHTA and CDR2 is FQGNSA. The CDR3 totals 14 residues. The DNA for the CDR3 is TGTGCCAGCAGCCCAGGGGCGTTTGGTGAAAAACTGTTTTTT. Translation: CASSPGAFGEKLFF. Together with reference TRBV7-2 and TRBJ1-4, the CDR3 gives the full variable domain: GAGVSQSPSNKVTEKGKDVELRCDPISGHTALYWYRQSLGQGLEFLIYFQGNSAPDKSGLPSDRFSAERTGGSVSTLTIQRTQQEDSAVYLCASSPGAFGEKLFFGSGTQLSVL.